Given below is one T cell receptor (beta chain) in context. This clonotype was counted once. Its antigen specificity is not known. The record has no base qualities; no much larger clone is one base away. Only healthy Caucasian donors were included. The twin cohort comprised three pairs of female monozygotic twins, all aged about 18 to 30 years. Positive isolation kits from Invitrogen were used to isolate the CD4+ and CD8+ T cell populations. The library was built by means of 5' RACE. Data came from an Illumina HiSeq 2000. Template switching added a universal primer binding site, and the final cDNA carried a unique molecular identifier that allowed TCR cDNA molecules to be counted accurately. Specific primers in the conserved constant-segment region were used to synthesize first-strand cDNA for the TCR alpha and beta chains. To control for contamination, every cDNA library carried two barcodes: a SMART-Mk sample barcode plus Illumina barcodes. TruSeq adapter sequences, together with Illumina sample barcodes, were added in two successive PCR steps. The Illumina HiSeq platform was used with custom primers to sequence TCR alpha and beta cDNA libraries. The original pipeline was this. MiGEC processed the raw reads to extract unique molecular identifiers, while MiXCR was used to determine the CDR3 positions. For each individual, recombination models were inferred using an EM algorithm with the repgenHMM and IGoR tools. The tcR package in R was used for shared clonotype analysis, with sharing normalized by the product of cloneset sizes. To study raw recombination free of thymic and clonal selection effects, out-of-frame nonproductive sequences were analyzed. The public reads were reprocessed in TCRdb via fastp at Q25 and MiXCR, keeping in-frame beta chains. For every CDR3 protein sequence, its rows merge into one entry that carries the most common genes and DNA. The V and J calls here are based on TCRdb, not the publication. The sample has fewer than 550,000 distinct CDR3 sequences on record, 12% to 15% of them singletons. In total, the top ten clones hold 0.44% of the sample.

The data originate from a study of identical twins listed by TCRdb under 2016. With respect to the entire study: TCR alpha and beta repertoires from monozygotic twins, unrelated adults of various ages and cord blood were deep-sequenced to test whether fetal clonotypes persist. Replicate twin experiments were performed at different times using different library preparation protocols to rule out contamination. What the work shows at the level of the full study, not this receptor alone: A weaker excess of twin sharing was found in beta out-of-frame sequences because the signal-to-noise ratio was lowered by fewer shared sequences. Invariant T cells such as MAIT and iNKT could partly confound zero-insertion analyses, though diverse VJ usage argued against this for most clonotypes. Recombination models systematically underestimated out-of-frame TCR alpha sharing in monozygotic twins but agreed with sharing between unrelated individuals. Abundant cord blood beta clonotypes had fewer insertions, young adult naive repertoires showed a similar but weaker trend, and memory repertoires showed no such trend. Compared with coincidental sharing between unrelated individuals, out-of-frame TCR alpha sequences shared between twins showed an excess of sequences with low generation probability. Because the same donors could not be followed over many years, the conclusions depended on cross-sectional statistical analysis.

The same sample was also used in a study of yellow fever vaccine responses in identical twins. According to the second study: According to the authors, in identical twins the way T cells responded to vaccination appeared partly convergent and partly personalized. The study precisely tracked vaccine-responding T cell clones in identical twins.

This sequence was found in a woman between 18 and 29 years old in good health. Sequencing input: CD4+ T cells sorted from blood.

The DNA sequence follows: TGTGCCAGCAGCTTAGCGTCTAGCGGTAATTCACCCCTCCACTTT. Its protein product is CASSLASSGNSPLHF. Recombination joined TRBV7-2 with TRBJ1-6, with no D gene named confidently. Including the terminal cysteine and phenylalanine, the CDR3 comprises 15 residues. Only the CDR3 DNA stays, 45 bases, in frame from base 1. CDR1 and CDR2, per the germline V gene, are SGHTA and FQGNSA. Between the V and J ends, shortened by 0 bases and 6 bases respectively, the junction contains 9 bases.